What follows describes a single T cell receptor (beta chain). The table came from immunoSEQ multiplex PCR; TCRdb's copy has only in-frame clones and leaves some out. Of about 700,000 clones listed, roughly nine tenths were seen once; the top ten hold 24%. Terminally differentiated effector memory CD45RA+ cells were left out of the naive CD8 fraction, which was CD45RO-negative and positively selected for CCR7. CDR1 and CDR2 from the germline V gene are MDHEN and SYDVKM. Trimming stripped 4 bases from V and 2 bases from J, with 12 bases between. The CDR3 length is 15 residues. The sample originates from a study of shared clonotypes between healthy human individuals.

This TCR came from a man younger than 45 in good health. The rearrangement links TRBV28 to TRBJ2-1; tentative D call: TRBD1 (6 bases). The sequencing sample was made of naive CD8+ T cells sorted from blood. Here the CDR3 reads CASSSRQDPYNEQFF. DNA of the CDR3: TGTGCCAGCAGTTCAAGACAGGACCCCTACAATGAGCAGTTCTTC.